Below are 17 T cell receptor beta chains sequenced from a single sample in a study of response to subunit inactivated influenza vaccine. TCRdb reprocessed the RT-PCR reads via MiXCR and lists one record per CDR3 protein. The repertoire holds over 750,000 distinct CDR3 sequences, with 21% as singletons. This material consisted of PBMCs from blood, taken 4 to 6 days after vaccination. These TCRs come from a man between 50 and 59 years old who received an inactivated influenza vaccine.

There are a few counts of this clonotype. V gene TRBV9 combines with J gene TRBJ2-7; 10 bases map to TRBD1. This CDR3 spans 15 amino acids. Germline assignment: CDR1 SGDLS and CDR2 YYNGEE. V lost 5 bases, J lost 5 bases, and 10 bases stayed unmatched. The CDR3 loop reads CASSGRGQGFHEQYF. As DNA, the CDR3 is TGTGCCAGCAGTGGCCGGGGACAGGGGTTCCACGAGCAGTACTTC.

This clonotype has more than one count but fewer than ten. The chain uses TRBV20-1 and TRBJ2-1, with D unresolved. The CDR3 spans 20 residues. CDR1 is DFQATT and CDR2 is SNEGSKA in the germline V gene (reference sequence). V lost 1 base and J lost 2, with 27 bases in between. CDR3 bases: TGCAGTGCTAGAGCCGCGGTTGGTGACGGACGCCACCTGACCTACAATGAGCAGTTCTTC. Translating it yields CSARAAVGDGRHLTYNEQFF.

The rearrangement links TRBV28 to TRBJ2-1; 9 bases are a match to TRBD2. The germline CDR1 and CDR2 sequences are MDHEN and SYDVKM. The CDR3 sequence is 16 residues long. V was pared by 10 bases and J by 4 bases, with 14 bases of the junction left unmatched. CDR3 amino acids: CAILEPGTSLYNEQFF. The CDR3 DNA reads TGTGCCATCCTCGAACCTGGGACTAGCTTATACAATGAGCAGTTCTTC.

CDR3 sequence reads: CASSFGDRNTGELFF. The CDR3 region has the DNA TGTGCCAGCAGTTTTGGGGACAGGAACACCGGGGAGCTGTTTTTT. The rearrangement joins TRBV5-6 to TRBJ2-2, with TRBD1 identical over 7 bases. V gave up 5 bases and J gave up 1 base; unmatched junction bases: 5. CDR3 size: 15 residues. Per the germline V gene, CDR1 is SGHDT and CDR2 is YYEEEE.

The chain couples TRBV6-1 to TRBJ2-2, with 8 bases identical to TRBD1. CDR1 and CDR2 (germline): MNHNS, SASEGT. The CDR3 spans 17 residues. V trimming: 1 base; J trimming: 7 bases; junction bases outside the gene matches: 11. CDR3 DNA: TGTGCCAGCAGTGAAGTCAGGATGCAGGGGGCGAACGGGGAGCTGTTTTTT. It translates to CASSEVRMQGANGELFF.

The table lists this clonotype with a few counts. The V and J genes are TRBV7-9 and TRBJ1-1; D is ambiguous. Germline-derived CDR1 and CDR2 are SEHNR and FQNEAQ (reference sequence). The length of the CDR3 is 13 residues. V shed 5 bases and J shed 0 bases, with 7 bases lying between them. This chain's CDR3 is CASSQPMNTEAFF. The CDR3, as DNA: TGTGCCAGCAGCCAACCAATGAACACTGAAGCTTTCTTT.

The V gene is TRBV7-9, the J gene TRBJ2-1, with 11 bases lining up with TRBD2. Germline V lookup: CDR1 SEHNR, CDR2 FQNEAQ (reference sequence). V was clipped by 5 bases and J by 0 bases; unmatched bases: 6. The CDR3 runs to 17 residues. CDR3 residues: CASSARGLAGSYNEQFF. For the CDR3, the DNA is TGTGCCAGCAGCGCCCGAGGACTAGCGGGCTCCTACAATGAGCAGTTCTTC.

V is TRBV27 and J is TRBJ2-3; D not certain. The CDR3 contains 14 residues. With 3 bases removed from V and 1 base from J, the gap between germline ends came to 8 bases. Germline CDR1 MNHEY, CDR2 SMNVEV (reference sequence). The CDR3 region is CASSLYFGTDTQYF. As DNA, the CDR3 is TGTGCCAGCAGTTTGTATTTTGGCACAGATACGCAGTATTTT.

A remark on this clonotype: This sequence may be a read error, since a much larger clone differs from it by one base. This chain links TRBV7-9 with TRBJ2-2, with a possible D match to TRBD2 (5 bases). Per the germline V gene, CDR1 is SEHNR and CDR2 is FQNEAQ (reference sequence). The CDR3 runs to 15 residues. The CDR3 region has the DNA TGTGTCAGCATCCCACTAGGCAGAAGGTCCGGGGAGCTGTTTTTT. As protein: CVSIPLGRRSGELFF.

J is TRBJ1-4 and V is TRBV29-1; D ambiguous. The CDR3 runs 15 residues. CDR1 and CDR2 from the germline V gene are SQVTM and ANQGSEA. V dropped 4 bases and J dropped 2 bases, with 14 bases sitting between them. In nucleotides, the CDR3 is TGCAGCGTTGTGTTGGCGCGGAGGACTAATGAAAAACTGTTTTTT. Protein sequence: CSVVLARRTNEKLFF.

A few counts support this clonotype. The chain has TRBV28 and TRBJ2-3; 10 bases align to TRBD1. V shed 5 bases and J 3 bases; nucleotides not matched to a gene: 5. In germline, CDR1 is MDHEN, CDR2 SYDVKM. There are 15 residues in the CDR3. CDR3 region: CASSVPGQGTDTQYF. CDR3 sequence (DNA): TGTGCCAGCAGTGTACCGGGACAGGGGACAGATACGCAGTATTTT.

V gene TRBV7-2 combines with J gene TRBJ2-7; D is perhaps TRBD1 (6 bases). Trimming took off 1 base at V and 6 bases at J, with 13 bases between the two ends. The CDR3 is made up of 14 amino acids. From germline, CDR1 is SGHTA and CDR2 FQGNSA. Here the CDR3 reads CASSLDREIGEQYF. The CDR3 DNA is TGTGCCAGCAGCTTAGACAGGGAGATCGGCGAGCAGTACTTC.

The rearrangement links TRBV7-2 to TRBJ2-5, with D maybe TRBD1 (6 bases). The ends were cut back, 5 bases at V and 5 bases at J, with 21 bases in the middle. This CDR3 is 16 amino acids long. Germline V gene lookup returns CDR1 SGHTA and CDR2 FQGNSA. The CDR3 DNA reads TGTGCCAGCAGCCTCCCACAGGGCGCGTTGGTGGAGACCCAGTACTTC. Protein: CASSLPQGALVETQYF.

The genes are TRBV7-9 and TRBJ2-5; no clear D. Trimming pared 5 bases from V and 1 base from J, leaving 20 bases between. The CDR3 covers 17 residues. Germline V gives CDR1 SEHNR, CDR2 FQNEAQ (reference sequence). CDR3 residues: CASSHGRAVSVQETQYF. In nucleotides, the CDR3 is TGTGCCAGCAGCCACGGGCGAGCTGTCTCTGTCCAAGAGACCCAGTACTTC.

This clonotype occurred many times. V is TRBV20-1 and J is TRBJ2-4; TRBD1 matches at 10 bases. The CDR3 consists of 14 residues. With 5 bases clipped from V and 1 base from J, the junction kept 2 bases outside the gene matches. Germline lookup yields CDR1 DFQATT and CDR2 SNEGSKA (reference sequence). The CDR3 region has the DNA TGCAGTGCTCAGGACAGGGGGGCCAAAAACATTCAGTACTTC. Its translation is CSAQDRGAKNIQYF.

This clonotype has more than one count but fewer than ten. The CDR3 sequence is CASTLIGGRGELFF. CDR3 nucleotides: TGTGCCAGCACTTTGATTGGGGGGCGAGGTGAACTGTTTTTT. This chain links TRBV12-3 or TRBV12-4 with TRBJ2-2; the D gene could be TRBD1 or TRBD2 (6 bases each). Trimming cost V 7 bases and J 14 bases, with 23 bases left between them. The CDR3 contains 14 residues.

The J gene is TRBJ1-1, the V gene TRBV5-1; 9 bases are a match to TRBD1. The V gene end was trimmed by 1 base and the J gene end by 5 bases; junction bases not matched to a gene: 6. CDR3 length: 15 residues. Germline V gene sequence: CDR1 SGHRS, CDR2 YFSETQ. CDR3 DNA sequence: TGCGCCAGCAGCTTGTATACAGGGGGCTTGACTGAAGCTTTCTTT. It encodes CASSLYTGGLTEAFF.